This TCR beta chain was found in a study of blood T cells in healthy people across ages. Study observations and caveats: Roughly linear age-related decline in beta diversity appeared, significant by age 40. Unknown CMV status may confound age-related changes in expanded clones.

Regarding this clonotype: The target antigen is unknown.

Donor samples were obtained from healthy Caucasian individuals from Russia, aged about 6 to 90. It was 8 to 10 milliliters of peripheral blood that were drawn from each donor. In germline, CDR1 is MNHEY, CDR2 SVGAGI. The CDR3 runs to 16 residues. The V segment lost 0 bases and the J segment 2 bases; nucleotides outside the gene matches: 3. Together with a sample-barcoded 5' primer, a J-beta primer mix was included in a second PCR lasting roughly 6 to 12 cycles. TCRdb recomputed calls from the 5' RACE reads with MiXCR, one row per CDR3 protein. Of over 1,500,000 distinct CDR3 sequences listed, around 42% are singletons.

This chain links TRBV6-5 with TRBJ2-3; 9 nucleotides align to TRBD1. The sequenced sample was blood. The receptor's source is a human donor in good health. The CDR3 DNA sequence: TGTGCCAGCAGTTACTCCGGGACAGGGACCACAGATACGCAGTATTTT. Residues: CASSYSGTGTTDTQYF.